This T cell receptor (beta chain) was captured in a study of blood T cell repertoires in COVID-19. Profiled with immunoSEQ multiplex PCR; TCRdb holds only in-frame clones, not every one. This table holds 50,000 to 75,000 clones, about 90% found once. Germline V gene lookup returns CDR1 SGHTA and CDR2 FQGNSA. The CDR3 totals 15 residues. Trimming took 4 bases from V and 5 from J, leaving 17 bases between them. V usage is TRBV7-2 and J usage is TRBJ2-5, with D possibly TRBD2 on 6 matching bases. The sequence was collected from a man older than 75 in a cohort sampled during active COVID-19. The sequenced sample consisted of peripheral blood. CDR3 sequence reads: CASSSGGMLMETQYF. The CDR3 nucleotides are TGTGCCAGCAGCTCAGGCGGGATGTTAATGGAGACCCAGTACTTC. Full variable domain (missing parts from reference TRBV7-2 and TRBJ2-5): GAGVSQSPSNKVTEKGKDVELRCDPISGHTALYWYRQSLGQGLEFLIYFQGNSAPDKSGLPSDRFSAERTGGSVSTLTIQRTQQEDSAVYLCASSSGGMLMETQYFGPGTRLLVL.